The 24 T cell receptor beta chains reported below all come from one sample, sequenced in a study of T cells after posttransplantation cyclophosphamide. Generated by immunoSEQ multiplex PCR, the TCRdb table keeps only in-frame clones and is missing some. In total the sample includes tens of thousands of clones, none of them seen once. The sample taken for sequencing was PBMCs. The receptors shown here come from a middle-aged man in good health, CMV-negative, and a related stem cell transplant donor.

This clone was recorded at least ten times. The rearrangement joins TRBV7-2 to TRBJ2-5; 8 positions agree with TRBD2. The length of the CDR3 is 14 residues. The V gene end was trimmed by 6 bases and the J gene end by 5 bases; junction bases not matched to a gene: 8. Per germline, CDR1 SGHTA and CDR2 FQGNSA. The CDR3 DNA is TGTGCCAGCAGACGCGGGACTAGTGGGGAGACCCAGTACTTC. Translation gives CASRRGTSGETQYF.

Ten or more counts support this clone. The chain couples TRBV6-5 to TRBJ2-7; D uncertain. V gave up 6 bases and J gave up 4 bases, with 10 bases separating them. Germline V lookup: CDR1 MNHEY, CDR2 SVGAGI. The CDR3 is made up of 12 amino acids. The CDR3 region is CASRSSRYEQYF. The CDR3 DNA reads as TGTGCCAGCAGATCCTCCAGGTACGAGCAGTACTTC.

This clone showed up many times. The chain couples TRBV11-2 to TRBJ1-2; possible D gene TRBD1, 5 bases. V gave up 5 bases and J gave up 6 bases, with 13 bases separating them. Per the germline V gene, CDR1 is SGHAT and CDR2 is FQNNGV. The CDR3 sequence is 13 residues long. The DNA of the CDR3 is TGTGCCAGCAGCGCAGCGGGGGGACATGGCTACACCTTC. Residues: CASSAAGGHGYTF.

The table lists this clone with a few counts. V and J are TRBV9 and TRBJ1-3, with D uncertain. Germline CDR1 reads SGDLS; CDR2 reads YYNGEE. The CDR3 spans 13 residues. V lost 0 bases, J lost 4 bases, and 5 bases lay in between. CDR3 DNA: TGTGCCAGCAGCGTAGCCCAGGGAAACACCATATATTTT. Translating it yields CASSVAQGNTIYF. The entire variable domain, with the rest obtained from reference TRBV9 and TRBJ1-3, is as follows: DSGVTQTPKHLITATGQRVTLRCSPRSGDLSVYWYQQSLDQGLQFLIQYYNGEERAKGNILERFSAQQFPDLHSELNLSSLELGDSALYFCASSVAQGNTIYFGEGSWLTVV.

This clone is deemed medium-sized (0.01 to 0.1%). This rearrangement joins TRBV7-9 to TRBJ2-1, with TRBD1 matching over 9 bases. The V gene end was trimmed by 7 bases and the J gene end by 4 bases; junction bases not matched to a gene: 8. Germline V gene lookup returns CDR1 SEHNR and CDR2 FQNEAQ (reference sequence). There are 15 residues in the CDR3. CDR3 protein: CASIPQGARYNEQFF. CDR3 DNA sequence: TGTGCCAGCATTCCACAGGGGGCGCGTTACAATGAGCAGTTCTTC.

This clone was observed a few times. This rearrangement joins TRBV6-4 to TRBJ2-3, with a tentative D call TRBD2 (6 bases). CDR1 and CDR2 (germline): MRHNA, SNTAGT. The CDR3 extends over 14 amino acids. Trimming pared 2 bases from V and 3 bases from J, leaving 9 bases between. The CDR3 protein is CASSDDGGTDTQYF. Written as DNA, the CDR3 is TGTGCCAGCAGTGACGACGGGGGTACAGATACGCAGTATTTT.

This clone was found many times. The CDR3 sequence is CASSPPTSGNHGTQYF. CDR3 coding DNA: TGTGCCAGCAGTCCTCCGACTAGCGGGAACCATGGTACGCAGTATTTT. V is TRBV28 and J is TRBJ2-3; 11 nucleotides line up with TRBD2. The germline V gene has CDR1 MDHEN and CDR2 SYDVKM. This CDR3 contains 16 residues. Trimming cost V 5 bases and J 8 bases; bases outside gene matches: 12.

The table lists this clone with many counts. The chain links TRBV29-1 to TRBJ1-3, with 7 bases fitting TRBD1. From germline, CDR1 is SQVTM and CDR2 ANQGSEA. The CDR3 loop spans 13 amino acids. With 6 bases clipped from V and 3 bases from J, the junction kept 5 bases outside the gene matches. The CDR3 DNA is TGCAGCGTCCCAGGGGGGTATGGAAACACCATATATTTT. It encodes CSVPGGYGNTIYF.

This clone came up many times. The chain links TRBV11-1 to TRBJ2-7; 8 bases match TRBD1. CDR1 and CDR2 (germline): SGHAT, FQDESV (reference sequence). V trimming: 3 bases; J trimming: 7 bases; junction bases outside the gene matches: 5. The length of the CDR3 is 13 residues. The CDR3 spells CASSLDRAREQYF. The CDR3, as DNA: TGTGCCAGCAGCTTGGACAGGGCTAGGGAGCAGTACTTC.

This clone showed up many times. The rearrangement joins TRBV27 to TRBJ2-2; 8 nucleotides align to TRBD1. Per germline, CDR1 MNHEY and CDR2 SMNVEV (reference sequence). The CDR3 has 16 amino acids. Trimming took 5 bases from V and 5 from J; bases not matched to a gene: 10. CDR3 protein: CASSPVGQGATGELFF. In nucleotides, the CDR3 is TGTGCCAGCAGTCCGGTAGGGCAGGGGGCAACCGGGGAGCTGTTTTTT.

In this sample, this clone turned up many times. The V call is TRBV7-9, the J call TRBJ2-1; D gene unclear. CDR3 length equals 14 residues. Trimming left V 1 base short and J 4 bases short, with 8 bases between. Germline V gene lookup returns CDR1 SEHNR and CDR2 FQNEAQ (reference sequence). The CDR3 DNA follows: TGTGCCAGCAGCTTAGGTCTCTATTACAATGAGCAGTTCTTC. Protein sequence: CASSLGLYYNEQFF.

This clone was recorded many times. This chain connects TRBV21-1 to TRBJ2-7; the table's D call TRBD1 went unverified against the DNA. TRBV21-1 is labeled a pseudogene. The CDR3 consists of 18 residues. The DNA of the CDR3 is TGTGCCAGCAGCATTCGGGTAGCCGGGACAGGGGGCTTCTACGAGCAGTACTTC. Translation: CASSIRVAGTGGFYEQYF.

The sample holds many counts of this clone. V is TRBV7-2 and J is TRBJ1-5; TRBD1 matches 8 bases. The CDR3 runs to 14 residues. V gave up 1 base and J gave up 6 bases; unmatched junction bases: 2. Germline V gives CDR1 SGHTA, CDR2 FQGNSA. In nucleotides, the CDR3 is TGTGCCAGCAGCTTAGACAGGGGGGTTCAGCCCCAGCATTTT. Translated, it gives CASSLDRGVQPQHF.

Ten or more counts support this clone. The genes are TRBV5-1 and TRBJ2-5, with 10 nucleotides matching TRBD2. The CDR3 contains 18 residues. CDR1 SGHRS and CDR2 YFSETQ come from the germline V gene. The J segment lost 5 bases and the V segment lost 0 bases, leaving 13 bases of the junction unmatched. As DNA, the CDR3 is TGCGCCAGCAGCTTGGCAGCTAGCGGGGGACTATTCTTGGAGACCCAGTACTTC. It is translated as CASSLAASGGLFLETQYF.

This clone was found many times. The chain joins TRBV7-3 to TRBJ2-1, with a possible D match to TRBD2 (6 bases). The V end was cut by 5 bases, the J end by 5 bases, with 10 bases between. The CDR3 spans 13 residues. Germline V gene lookup returns CDR1 SGHTA and CDR2 FQGTGA. The CDR3 here is CASSPREDNEQFF. CDR3 DNA: TGTGCCAGCAGCCCCAGGGAGGACAATGAGCAGTTCTTC.

This clone was recorded many times. The chain joins TRBV6-5 to TRBJ2-7; TRBD2 matches 8 bases. The CDR3 totals 13 residues. Trimming removed 8 bases from V and 3 bases from J; junction bases left unmatched: 6. Germline V gives CDR1 MNHEY, CDR2 SVGAGI. DNA of the CDR3: TGTGCCAGCGGGCGGGAGGTCGGCTACGAGCAGTACTTC. Translating gives CASGREVGYEQYF.

This clone has a count of ten or more. V is TRBV28 and J is TRBJ2-7; 11 nucleotides line up with TRBD1. The CDR3 has 17 amino acids. The trim removed 5 bases at V and 0 bases at J, leaving 9 bases unmatched. Germline assignment: CDR1 MDHEN and CDR2 SYDVKM. The CDR3 spells CASSPPSDRGPSYEQYF. The CDR3 DNA sequence: TGTGCCAGCAGTCCTCCCTCGGACAGGGGGCCCTCCTACGAGCAGTACTTC.

This clone was picked up many times. The V call is TRBV6-5, the J call TRBJ1-2; perhaps TRBD1 as D (6 bases). CDR3 length: 16 amino acids. CDR1 MNHEY and CDR2 SVGAGI come from the germline V gene. V dropped 0 bases and J dropped 2 bases, with 13 bases sitting between them. CDR3 DNA: TGTGCCAGCAGTTACTCGAGGACGGGGGGCAACTATGGCTACACCTTC. This codes for CASSYSRTGGNYGYTF.

At least ten counts were recorded for this clone. The same CDR3 also results from other DNA sequences found in this sample. This chain joins TRBV18 and TRBJ1-4; the D is unclear. Trimming removed 2 bases at V and 0 bases at J, with 4 bases between. CDR3 length equals 14 residues. Germline CDR1 KGHSH, CDR2 LQKENI. CDR3 sequence reads: CASSPSATNEKLFF. As DNA, the CDR3 is TGTGCCAGCTCACCATCCGCAACTAATGAAAAACTGTTTTTT.

The table lists this clone with many counts. The genes are TRBV7-2 and TRBJ2-5; 13 bases are shared with TRBD2. Looked up from germline, CDR1 is SGHTA and CDR2 is FQGNSA. CDR3 length: 16 amino acids. Trimming took 1 base from V and 6 from J; bases not matched to a gene: 5. CDR3 protein: CASSLGLAGGRKTQYF. In nucleotides, the CDR3 is TGTGCCAGCAGCTTAGGACTAGCGGGAGGACGGAAGACCCAGTACTTC. Based on the CDR3 plus reference TRBV7-2 and TRBJ2-5, the full variable domain is GAGVSQSPSNKVTEKGKDVELRCDPISGHTALYWYRQSLGQGLEFLIYFQGNSAPDKSGLPSDRFSAERTGGSVSTLTIQRTQQEDSAVYLCASSLGLAGGRKTQYFGPGTRLLVL.

The chain combines TRBV30 with TRBJ1-6; a weak D match, TRBD1 (6 bases). Between the trimmed V and J ends, which lost 4 bases and 8 bases, there was a span of 15 bases. This CDR3 region has 14 residues. Per germline, CDR1 GTSNPN and CDR2 SVGIG (reference sequence). For the CDR3, the DNA is TGTGCCTGGACATGGACAGCCGGCGATTCACCCCTCCACTTT. Translated, it gives CAWTWTAGDSPLHF.

This clone has at least ten counts. The V and J genes are TRBV19 and TRBJ1-4; 7 positions agree with TRBD1. With V trimmed by 4 bases and J by 3 bases, 5 bases remained unmatched. CDR1 and CDR2 (germline): LNHDA, SQIVND (reference sequence). The CDR3 contains 15 residues. The CDR3 DNA sequence: TGTGCCAGTAGTAGACAGGGACCGGCTAATGAAAAACTGTTTTTT. Encoded protein: CASSRQGPANEKLFF. The variable domain in full, completed from reference TRBV19 and TRBJ1-4, reads DGGITQSPKYLFRKEGQNVTLSCEQNLNHDAMYWYRQDPGQGLRLIYYSQIVNDFQKGDIAEGYSVSREKKESFPLTVTSAQKNPTAFYLCASSRQGPANEKLFFGSGTQLSVL.

This clone was seen repeatedly, ten times or more. This chain uses TRBV27 with TRBJ1-5; 9 positions match TRBD1. Germline V gene lookup returns CDR1 MNHEY and CDR2 SMNVEV (reference sequence). V dropped 4 bases and J dropped 2; count of bases not matched to a gene: 9. This CDR3 has 17 amino acids. CDR3 loop: CASSSFSGQGRNQPQHF. CDR3 in DNA: TGTGCCAGCAGTTCTTTCTCGGGACAGGGCCGCAATCAGCCCCAGCATTTT.

This clone has ten or more counts. The chain employs TRBV11-3 and TRBJ2-3, with TRBD2 matching over 7 bases. The germline V gene encodes CDR1 SGHNT and CDR2 YENEEA. This CDR3 is 13 amino acids long. The DNA of the CDR3 is TGTGCTGTGGCTGACGGGTGGGGGGGTACGCAGTATTTT. Translated: CAVADGWGGTQYF.